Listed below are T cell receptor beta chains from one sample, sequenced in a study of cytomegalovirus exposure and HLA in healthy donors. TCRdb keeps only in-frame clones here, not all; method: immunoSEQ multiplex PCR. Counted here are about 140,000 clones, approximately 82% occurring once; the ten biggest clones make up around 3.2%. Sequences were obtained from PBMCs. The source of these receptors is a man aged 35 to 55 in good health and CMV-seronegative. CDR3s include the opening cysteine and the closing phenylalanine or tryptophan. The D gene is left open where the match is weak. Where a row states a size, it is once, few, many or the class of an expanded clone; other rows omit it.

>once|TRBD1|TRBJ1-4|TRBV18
TGTGCCAGCTCACGGGGACAGGGGGCTTGGCTTGAAAAACTGTTTTTT
CASSRGQGAWLEKLFF
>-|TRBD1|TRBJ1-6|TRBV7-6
TGTGCCAGCAGCTTAGCGGCGGCAGGGGGTGGTTATAATTCACCCCTCCACTTT
CASSLAAAGGGYNSPLHF
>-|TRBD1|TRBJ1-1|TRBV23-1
TGCGCCAGCAGTCTCAATTGCCGGGACAGGGGGTGGGAGATGAACACTGAAGCTTTCTTT
CASSLNCRDRGWEMNTEAFF
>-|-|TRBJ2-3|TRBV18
TGTGCCAGCTCACCACGCCTACTCCCAGATACGCAGTATTTT
CASSPRLLPDTQYF
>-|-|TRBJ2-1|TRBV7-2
TGTGCCAGCAGCGTGACAGGTTGGAATGAGCAGTTCTTC
CASSVTGWNEQFF
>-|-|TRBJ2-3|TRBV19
TGTGCCAGTAGGGAGGCTCTAAGGGGCACAGATACGCAGTATTTT
CASREALRGTDTQYF
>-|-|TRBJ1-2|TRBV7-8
TGTGCCAGCAGCCCAGAGGAAGACCTAAACTATGGCTACACCTTC
CASSPEEDLNYGYTF
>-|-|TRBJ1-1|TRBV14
TGTGCCAGCAGCCAAGACAGGGGTTGGTATACGGACACTGAAGCTTTCTTT
CASSQDRGWYTDTEAFF
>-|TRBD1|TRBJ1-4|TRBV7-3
TGTGCCAGCAGCGCGACAGGGACTGGGGAAAAACTGTTTTTT
CASSATGTGEKLFF
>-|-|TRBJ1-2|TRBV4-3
TGCGCCAGCAGTTACTCTAACTATGGCTACACCTTC
CASSYSNYGYTF
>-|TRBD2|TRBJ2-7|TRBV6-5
TGTGCCAGCAGAACTAGCGGGGGGGTAGGGGAGCAGTACTTC
CASRTSGGVGEQYF
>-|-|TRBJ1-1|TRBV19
TGTGCCAGTACCAACCTCGTACAGCTTACGAACACTGAAGCTTTCTTT
CASTNLVQLTNTEAFF
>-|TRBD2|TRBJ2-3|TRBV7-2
TGTGCCAGCGGCGGACTAGCGGGAGACACAGATACGCAGTATTTT
CASGGLAGDTDTQYF
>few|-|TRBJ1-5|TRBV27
TGTGCCAGCTCCGGGGAACGCAATCAGCCCCAGCATTTT
CASSGERNQPQHF
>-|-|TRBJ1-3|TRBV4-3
TGCGCCAGCAGCCAAGATCAACAGGCAACCTCTGGAAACACCATATATTTT
CASSQDQQATSGNTIYF
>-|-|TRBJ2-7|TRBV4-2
TGTGCCAGCAGCCAAGATCAGGGGATCTACGAGCAGTACTTC
CASSQDQGIYEQYF
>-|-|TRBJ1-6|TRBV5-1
TGCGCCAGCAGCGTTGGACAAGCTGATAATTCACCCCTCCACTTT
CASSVGQADNSPLHF
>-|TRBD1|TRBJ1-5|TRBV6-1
TGTGCCAGCAGCCAAAGGGACAGCCGGCAGCCCCAGCATTTT
CASSQRDSRQPQHF
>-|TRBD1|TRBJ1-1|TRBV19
TGTGCCAGTAGTATCGTCCTCGGCTTCACAGGGGGCAACACTGAAGCTTTCTTT
CASSIVLGFTGGNTEAFF
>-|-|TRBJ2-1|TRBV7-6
TGTGCCAGCAGCTTAGGGGCGGGGCGTAGCTCCTACAATGAGCAGTTCTTC
CASSLGAGRSSYNEQFF
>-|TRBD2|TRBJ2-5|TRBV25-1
TGTGCCAGCAGTGAAACTAAGGGAGGGTTCGGTTGGGCCCAGTACTTC
CASSETKGGFGWAQYF
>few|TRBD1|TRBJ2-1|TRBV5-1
TGCGCCAGCAGCTTGGCGGGACAGGGTCGCGATGAGCAGTTCTTC
CASSLAGQGRDEQFF
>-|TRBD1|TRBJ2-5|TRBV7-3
TGTGCCAGCAGCTCACGGACAGGGCAAAGAGAGACCCAGTACTTC
CASSSRTGQRETQYF
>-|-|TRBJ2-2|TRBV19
TGTGCCAGTAGTCCCCCGGGCGGGGAGCTGTTTTTT
CASSPPGGELFF
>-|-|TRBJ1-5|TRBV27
TGTGCCAGCAGGGGGAGTGAGACCTACAATCAGCCCCAGCATTTT
CASRGSETYNQPQHF
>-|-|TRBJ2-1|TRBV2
TGTGCCAGCAGTTTTATGACTAGTAGCGATGAGCAGTTCTTC
CASSFMTSSDEQFF